This TCR beta chain was captured by sequencing in a study of T cell changes during pregnancy in multiple sclerosis. Assay: immunoSEQ multiplex PCR; the TCRdb copy retains only in-frame clones and omits some. The sample contains 50,000 to 65,000 clones, about 89% of which appear only once. This clone was recorded only once. Germline assignment: CDR1 MNHEY and CDR2 SVGAGI. V trimming: 4 bases; J trimming: 15 bases; junction bases outside the gene matches: 9. The CDR3 runs 12 residues. The chain uses TRBV6-5 and TRBJ1-5; 7 nucleotides match TRBD1. The receptor comes from a female donor with multiple sclerosis, enrolled in a pregnancy study. The specimen comprised peripheral blood, sampled after pregnancy. This CDR3 reads CASSSLAGDRHF. As DNA, the CDR3 is TGTGCCAGCAGTTCCCTAGCCGGGGACAGGCATTTT.